The rows below give T cell receptor beta chains drawn from one sample of a study of blood T cell repertoires in COVID-19. Sequencing was performed with immunoSEQ multiplex PCR; in TCRdb, only in-frame clones are kept and a portion is missing. The data contain approximately 270,000 clones, 65% to 85% of them singletons. The material sequenced was peripheral blood. The receptors were gathered from a person aged 65-85 years with COVID-19, enrolled during active disease. The CDR3 runs from the conserved cysteine through the conserved F or W. A D gene is named only where the DNA matches it firmly. Size is stated for part of the rows, as once, few or many counts, or as a class when the clone is expanded.

D | size | J | length | V | CDR3 | DNA
- | - | TRBJ2-7 | 15 | TRBV19 | CASSIDHGDSYEQYF | TGTGCCAGTAGTATAGACCACGGAGACTCCTACGAGCAGTACTTC
- | - | TRBJ2-1 | 13 | TRBV19 | CASSLRQTGFQFF | TGTGCCAGTAGTCTTAGACAAACCGGATTTCAGTTCTTC
- | - | TRBJ1-1 | 16 | TRBV19 | CASRKTGKGMNTEAFF | TGTGCCAGTAGGAAAACAGGGAAGGGGATGAACACTGAAGCTTTCTTT
TRBD1 | few | TRBJ1-1 | 15 | TRBV5-4 | CASSLGGQGGTGAFF | TGTGCCAGCAGCTTGGGCGGACAGGGAGGGACTGGGGCTTTCTTT
TRBD1 | - | TRBJ1-2 | 16 | TRBV7-3 | CASSTRDRRPSYGYTF | TGTGCCAGCAGCACAAGGGACAGGCGCCCTAGCTATGGCTACACCTTC
TRBD1 | - | TRBJ2-6 | 18 | TRBV27 | CASSPPWGQGFGANVLTF | TGTGCCAGCAGTCCCCCCTGGGGACAGGGGTTTGGGGCCAACGTCCTGACTTTC
TRBD1 | - | TRBJ1-1 | 13 | TRBV10-3 | CATWDSKDTEAFF | TGTGCCACTTGGGACAGCAAAGACACTGAAGCTTTCTTT
- | - | TRBJ1-1 | 17 | TRBV3-1/TRBV3-2 | CASSQTRADRLNTEAFF | TGTGCCAGCAGCCAAACCAGGGCGGACAGATTGAACACTGAAGCTTTCTTT
- | few | TRBJ2-5 | 14 | TRBV4-3 | CASSQGGVGETQYF | TGCGCCAGCAGCCAGGGCGGGGTTGGGGAGACCCAGTACTTC
TRBD1 | - | TRBJ1-4 | 15 | TRBV30 | CAWSDRDRGSEKLFF | TGTGCCTGGAGTGACCGGGACAGGGGATCTGAAAAACTGTTTTTT
- | - | TRBJ2-1 | 11 | TRBV27 | CASRDTGYLFF | TGTGCCAGCAGGGACACAGGGTATTTGTTCTTC
- | once | TRBJ2-7 | 15 | TRBV7-9 | CASSLAGVGRGEQYF | TGTGCCAGCAGCTTAGCGGGTGTGGGGCGTGGGGAGCAGTACTTC
- | few | TRBJ2-7 | 15 | TRBV4-3 | CASSNRGRGSYEQYF | TGCGCCAGCAGCAATCGAGGCAGGGGCTCCTACGAGCAGTACTTC
TRBD1 | - | TRBJ1-1 | 15 | TRBV5-1 | CASSSTGNMNTEAFF | TGCGCCAGCAGCTCGACAGGGAACATGAACACTGAAGCTTTCTTT
- | - | TRBJ2-3 | 15 | TRBV30 | CAWRSVYRSTDTQYF | TGTGCCTGGAGATCCGTCTATCGAAGCACAGATACGCAGTATTTT
TRBD1 | - | TRBJ2-5 | 13 | TRBV18 | CASSPGQQETQYF | TGTGCCAGCTCACCGGGACAGCAAGAGACCCAGTACTTC
TRBD1 | - | TRBJ2-7 | 15 | TRBV6-2/TRBV6-3 | CASSQGTGAFYEQYF | TGTGCCAGCAGCCAAGGGACAGGGGCGTTCTACGAGCAGTACTTC
TRBD1 | - | TRBJ2-1 | 14 | TRBV5-1 | CASSIGQGYNEQFF | TGCGCCAGCAGCATAGGACAGGGCTACAATGAGCAGTTCTTC
TRBD2 | - | TRBJ2-2 | 15 | TRBV5-1 | CASSWEGSSTGELFF | TGCGCCAGCAGCTGGGAGGGGAGCAGTACCGGGGAGCTGTTTTTT
TRBD1 | few | TRBJ1-2 | 13 | TRBV28 | CASGLRDSYGYTF | TGTGCCAGCGGATTAAGGGACAGTTATGGCTACACCTTC
TRBD2 | - | TRBJ2-7 | 15 | TRBV14 | CASSQVTSGRGEQYF | TGTGCCAGCAGCCAAGTGACTAGCGGGAGGGGAGAGCAGTACTTC
- | - | TRBJ2-1 | 12 | TRBV12-3/TRBV12-4 | CASSLGATEQFF | TGTGCCAGCAGTTTAGGGGCGACTGAGCAGTTCTTC
- | - | TRBJ1-5 | 14 | TRBV19 | CASSPRGSNQPQHF | TGTGCCAGTAGTCCAAGGGGTAGCAATCAGCCCCAGCATTTT
TRBD1 | - | TRBJ1-2 | 14 | TRBV5-1 | CASSSGTGGVGYTF | TGCGCCAGCAGCTCCGGGACAGGGGGAGTTGGCTACACCTTC
- | once | TRBJ1-3 | 14 | TRBV30 | CAWSVSASGNTIYF | TGTGCCTGGAGTGTAAGCGCCTCTGGAAACACCATATATTTT
- | - | TRBJ2-1 | 17 | TRBV2 | CASSEVVRLDPYNEQFF | TGTGCCAGCAGTGAAGTGGTCAGACTAGACCCCTACAATGAGCAGTTCTTC
- | few | TRBJ1-6 | 16 | TRBV7-6 | CASSLRSGGRLSPLHF | TGTGCCAGCAGCTTACGCTCGGGGGGACGCCTTTCACCCCTCCACTTT
- | - | TRBJ2-1 | 11 | TRBV7-2 | CASQRANEQFF | TGTGCCAGCCAGAGGGCCAATGAGCAGTTCTTC
TRBD2 | - | TRBJ2-1 | 13 | TRBV7-3 | CASSGVLAEEQFF | TGTGCCAGCAGCGGCGTTCTAGCGGAAGAGCAGTTCTTC
TRBD2 | - | TRBJ2-5 | 15 | TRBV15 | CATSGGTRGAETQYF | TGTGCCACCAGCGGAGGGACTAGAGGGGCGGAGACCCAGTACTTC
TRBD2 | - | TRBJ2-5 | 17 | TRBV6-1 | CASSEATSGGGRETQYF | TGTGCCAGCAGTGAAGCGACTAGCGGGGGAGGAAGAGAGACCCAGTACTTC
- | once | TRBJ1-2 | 16 | TRBV18 | CASSPDWSSLGDGYTF | TGTGCCAGCTCACCAGATTGGAGCAGCTTAGGGGATGGCTACACCTTC
TRBD2 | - | TRBJ2-1 | 19 | TRBV24-1 | CATSDPLGGGSGEHNEQFF | TGTGCCACCAGTGACCCCTTAGGAGGGGGTAGCGGGGAACACAATGAGCAGTTCTTC
TRBD2 | - | TRBJ2-3 | 14 | TRBV7-2 | CASSFGLAGDTQYF | TGTGCCAGCAGCTTTGGGCTAGCGGGAGATACGCAGTATTTT
- | - | TRBJ1-4 | 14 | TRBV6-5 | CASRRITRNEKLFF | TGTGCCAGCAGGAGGATTACGAGAAATGAAAAACTGTTTTTT
- | few | TRBJ2-7 | 15 | TRBV11-1 | CASSLAGASSYEQYF | TGTGCCAGCAGCTTAGCGGGGGCCAGCTCCTACGAGCAGTACTTC
- | - | TRBJ2-3 | 14 | TRBV28 | CASIDRPGTDTQYF | TGTGCCAGCATCGACCGCCCAGGGACAGATACGCAGTATTTT
- | - | TRBJ1-4 | 12 | TRBV29-1 | CSVDGGTEKLFF | TGCAGCGTTGACGGCGGGACGGAAAAACTGTTTTTT
TRBD1 | - | TRBJ1-5 | 20 | TRBV27 | CASSPNQTGVFRNLDQPQHF | TGTGCCAGCAGCCCTAACCAGACAGGGGTTTTTAGAAATTTGGATCAGCCCCAGCATTTT
- | - | TRBJ2-5 | 14 | TRBV15 | CATSRGGGLETQYF | TGTGCCACCAGCAGAGGGGGGGGCCTCGAGACCCAGTACTTC
- | - | TRBJ2-3 | 14 | TRBV19 | CASSIGRAGDTQYF | TGTGCCAGTAGTATCGGCAGGGCTGGGGATACGCAGTATTTT
- | once | TRBJ1-2 | 12 | TRBV11-2 | CASSLAGGGYTF | TGTGCCAGCAGCTTAGCGGGAGGGGGCTACACCTTC
TRBD1 | - | TRBJ1-2 | 11 | TRBV29-1 | CSVEDKGQGTF | TGCAGCGTTGAGGATAAGGGACAGGGGACGTTC
TRBD1 | - | TRBJ2-1 | 15 | TRBV11-3 | CASSYGTGVFNEQFF | TGTGCCAGCAGCTATGGGACAGGGGTCTTTAATGAGCAGTTCTTC
TRBD1 | - | TRBJ2-3 | 14 | TRBV10-3 | CAIAYGQGLDTQYF | TGTGCCATCGCCTACGGACAGGGGCTGGATACGCAGTATTTT
- | - | TRBJ1-6 | 12 | TRBV27 | CATSGFNSPLHF | TGTGCCACCTCGGGTTTCAATTCACCCCTCCACTTT